This T cell receptor beta chain comes out of a study of regulatory T cells in long-lasting Graves disease. Time point indicated: newly diagnosed GD, antithyroid drugs for less than 3 months. The TCR library was prepared using RNA isolated from PBMCs. This CDR3 comprises 14 residues. V was trimmed by 3 bases and J by 2 bases, leaving 11 bases between them. This clonotype was recorded at least ten times. Libraries of TCR beta came from iRepertoire HTBI primers plus Arm-PCR of CDR3 regions. TCRdb independently ran MiXCR on the multiplex PCR reads; one entry per CDR3 protein. The table lists roughly 500,000 distinct CDR3 sequences, less than 15% of them singletons. These same data were also listed under a study on T cells in Graves' hyperthyroidism and ophthalmopathy.

The TCR comes from a man between 25 and 39 years old with Graves disease. The starting material was peripheral blood mononuclear cells (PBMCs), obtained at new diagnosis, from a patient treated with antithyroid drugs. The chain employs TRBV12-3 or TRBV12-4 and TRBJ2-7; the D is unclear. In DNA form, the CDR3 reads TGTGCCAGCAGTTTGGGTATGGCAGCCTACGAGCAGTACTTC. Protein sequence: CASSLGMAAYEQYF.